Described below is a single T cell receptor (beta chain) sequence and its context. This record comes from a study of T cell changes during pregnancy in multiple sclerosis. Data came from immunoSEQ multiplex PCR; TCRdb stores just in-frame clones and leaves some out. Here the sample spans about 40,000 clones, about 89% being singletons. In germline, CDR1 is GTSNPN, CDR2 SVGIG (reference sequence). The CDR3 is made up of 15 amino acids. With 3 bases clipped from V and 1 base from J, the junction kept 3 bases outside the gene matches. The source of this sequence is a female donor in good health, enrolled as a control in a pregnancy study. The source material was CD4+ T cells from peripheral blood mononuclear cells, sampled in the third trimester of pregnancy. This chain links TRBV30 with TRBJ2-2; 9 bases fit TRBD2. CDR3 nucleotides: TGTGCCTGGAGAGGTAGCGGGGGGAACACCGGGGAGCTGTTTTTT. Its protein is CAWRGSGGNTGELFF.